This entry features one TCR beta chain sequence. The entry originates in a study of blood T cell repertoires in COVID-19. Study background: Samples came from the United States, Italy and Spain, spanning acute and convalescent COVID-19. T cells, B-cell-depleted T cells, or PBMCs provided the cDNA or gDNA that served as material.

How the authors handled the data: Amplifying reference gene primers gave estimates of nucleated cell counts. Assay: immunoSEQ multiplex PCR; the TCRdb copy retains only in-frame clones and omits some. D and trimming come from the DNA, and the V and J calls and clone size come from that table. The sample has about 130,000 clones; 70% to 85% are singletons. This TCR derives from a woman aged 55-75 years with acute or convalescent COVID-19. The sequencing sample was made of peripheral blood.

DNA of the CDR3: TGTGCCAGCGGTCTGGACAGAGATGGCTACACCTTC. Translated: CASGLDRDGYTF. The chain joins TRBV21-1 to TRBJ1-2; TRBD1 was called by the table and not checked on the DNA. TRBV21-1 is listed as a pseudogene. The CDR3 runs to 12 residues.